This T cell receptor (beta chain) was documented in a study of identical twins (dated by TCRdb to the mid-2010s). For the study in its entirety: To test whether fetal clonotypes persist, this study deep-sequenced TCR alpha and beta repertoires from monozygotic twins, from unrelated adults of various ages, and from cord blood. To rule out contamination, the twin experiments were replicated at different times with different library preparation protocols.

To prepare the library, 5' RACE was applied. The data were produced on an Illumina HiSeq 2000. A universal primer binding site was added through template switching, and the final cDNA carried a unique molecular identifier so that TCR cDNA molecules could be counted accurately. Specific primers in the conserved constant-segment region were used to synthesize first-strand cDNA for the TCR alpha and beta chains. To control for contamination, each cDNA library was double barcoded with a SMART-Mk sample barcode plus Illumina barcodes. TruSeq adapter sequences and Illumina sample barcodes were added in two successive PCR steps. TCR alpha and beta cDNA libraries were sequenced on the Illumina HiSeq platform with custom primers. Per the source publication's procedure: MiGEC was used to process raw reads and extract unique molecular identifiers, and MiXCR was used to find CDR3 positions. For each individual, recombination models were inferred using an EM algorithm with the repgenHMM and IGoR tools. The analysis of shared clonotypes was done with the tcR package in R, with sharing normalized by the product of cloneset sizes. To study raw recombination free of thymic and clonal selection effects, out-of-frame nonproductive sequences were analyzed. Using fastp trimming at Q25 and MiXCR clonotype assembly, TCRdb reanalyzed the public sequencing data and kept in-frame beta chains. For every CDR3 protein sequence, its rows merge into one entry that carries the most common genes and DNA. The V and J calls reflect TCRdb's pipeline rather than the authors' work. This sample comprises 500,000 to 600,000 distinct CDR3 sequences, under 25% of them detected only once. The top ten clonotypes cover under 0.95% of the sample.

This clonotype was picked up a small number of times. Its antigen has not been determined. Base-call qualities are not available, and no considerably larger clone is one nucleotide away. Points the paper makes about the study in general: Abundant cord blood beta clonotypes had fewer insertions, young adult naive repertoires showed a similar but weaker trend, and memory repertoires showed no such trend. Invariant T cells such as MAIT and iNKT could partly confound zero-insertion analyses, though diverse VJ usage argued against this for most clonotypes. Conclusions relied on cross-sectional statistical analysis, since the same donors could not be followed over many years. In beta out-of-frame sequences, excess twin sharing was weaker, because having fewer shared sequences lowered the signal-to-noise ratio. Out-of-frame TCR alpha sharing in monozygotic twins was systematically underestimated by recombination models, whereas sharing between unrelated individuals was in agreement with the recombination models. Compared with coincidental sharing between unrelated individuals, out-of-frame TCR alpha sequences shared between twins showed an excess of sequences with low generation probability.

Every donor was a healthy Caucasian. Three pairs of female monozygotic twins, all aged roughly 18 to 29 years, were included in the twin cohort. Positive isolation kits from Invitrogen were used to isolate the CD4+ and CD8+ T cell populations. A further study also used this sample, focusing on T cells expressing NK-cell markers. Per that second paper: About eight donors provided sorted CD3+CD56+NKG2C+, CD3+CD56+NKG2C- and CD3+CD56-NKG2C+ T-cell subsets, whose TCR beta-chain repertoires were profiled. Among the eight sequenced donors, only one was HCMV-seronegative, while the other seven were HCMV-seropositive. In several experiments an anti-gammadeltaTCR antibody was added to restrict sorting to alphabetaTCR-expressing T cells. In over five donors, the dominant CD3+CD56+NKG2C+ clonotypes were found to rank among the top 10 CD8+ clonotypes and to make up 1.0-7.0% of CD8+ T cells. Those dominant clonotypes were again the most abundant among CD3+CD56-NKG2C+ cells in a handful of donors, at about 28.3-65%. Whether the expanded NKG2C-expressing T cell clones were specific for HCMV antigens remained unclear. Randomly selected healthy volunteers, three men and five women, were used as the eight sequenced donors. HCMV serostatus was determined by detecting HCMV-specific IgG in serum with a commercial ELISA kit. MIGEC handled demultiplexing of the reads and grouping by UMI, while MiTCR was used to assemble and quantify clonotypes. Only TCR cDNA sequences supported by at least two reads were kept to exclude erroneous sequences. The tcR package was used for downstream repertoire analysis, and clonotypes were matched between fractions using CDR3 nucleotide sequence together with V segment. VDJmatch was used to annotate antigen specificity against VDJdb, with one amino acid substitution in CDR3 permitted.

Sequenced sample: CD4+ T cells sorted from blood. This sequence was found in a woman under 30 in good health.

CDR3 loop: CASSRDRVNEKLFF. The nucleotide sequence is TGTGCCAGCAGCCGGGACAGAGTAAATGAAAAACTGTTTTTT. The sequence joins TRBV7-9 to TRBJ1-4, with 7 junctional bases fitting TRBD1. From V the trimming removes 5 bases and from J it removes 5 bases, while the gene matches leave 5 bases of the junction unaccounted for. CDR1 and CDR2, looked up from the germline V gene (reference sequence), are SEHNR and FQNEAQ. The CDR3, cysteine through phenylalanine, is 14 amino acids long. Only the CDR3 portion is preserved as DNA: 42 bases, with reading frame beginning at the first base.